Below, 20 T cell receptor beta chains from the same sample are listed, as sequenced in a study of cytomegalovirus exposure and HLA in healthy donors. In the PCR, 60 Vbeta and 13 Jbeta primers were used. Assay used: immunoSEQ multiplex PCR; TCRdb lists only in-frame clones, some missing. The sample contains under 250,000 clones, 65% to 85% of which appear only once. The sample consisted of PBMCs. The receptors originated from a man between 45 and 60 years old in good health and CMV-seronegative.

The gene calls are TRBV4-1 and TRBJ2-1, with 11 positions matching TRBD2. The CDR3 spans 16 residues. After removal of 4 bases from V and 9 bases from J, the junction contained 11 bases not matched to a gene. Germline V gives CDR1 MGHRA, CDR2 YSYEKL. Written as DNA, the CDR3 is TGCGCCAGCAGCCTCACTCTAGCGGGAGGTCCTGCTGAGCAGTTCTTC. It yields the protein CASSLTLAGGPAEQFF.

J is TRBJ2-1 and V is TRBV18; D not certain. Between the trimmed V and J ends, which lost 0 bases and 0 bases, there was a span of 9 bases. There are 16 residues in the CDR3. CDR1 and CDR2 (germline): KGHSH, LQKENI. In nucleotides, the CDR3 is TGTGCCAGCTCACCACCGACAAAACTCTCCTACAATGAGCAGTTCTTC. This translates into CASSPPTKLSYNEQFF.

The chain joins TRBV27 to TRBJ2-7; TRBD2 agrees at 9 bases. V dropped 6 bases and J dropped 4; count of bases not matched to a gene: 7. Per germline, CDR1 MNHEY and CDR2 SMNVEV (reference sequence). This CDR3 comprises 14 residues. In nucleotides, the CDR3 is TGTGCCAGCAGCCAGACTAGCGGTGGTTACGAGCAGTACTTC. Its translation is CASSQTSGGYEQYF.

This chain uses TRBV29-1 with TRBJ2-7; D possibly corresponds to TRBD2 (7 bases). Germline-derived CDR1 and CDR2 are SQVTM and ANQGSEA. Deletions cut 4 bases from V and 2 bases from J, with 15 bases between. This CDR3 is 14 amino acids long. The chain's CDR3 is CSVVRAGATYEQYF. The CDR3 DNA sequence: TGCAGCGTTGTTAGGGCGGGGGCGACCTACGAGCAGTACTTC.

This sequence joins TRBV29-1 and TRBJ2-7; D is perhaps TRBD1 (6 bases). V gave up 4 bases and J gave up 6 bases, with 16 bases separating them. Germline V gene sequence: CDR1 SQVTM, CDR2 ANQGSEA. CDR3 length: 13 residues. Here the CDR3 reads CSVVLQGFGEQYF. CDR3 bases: TGCAGCGTTGTGCTACAGGGCTTCGGCGAGCAGTACTTC.

The V call is TRBV6-5, the J call TRBJ2-2; 8 bases fit TRBD1. Germline CDR1 reads MNHEY; CDR2 reads SVGAGI. V gave up 0 bases and J gave up 6 bases; unmatched junction bases: 6. The CDR3 runs to 16 residues. CDR3 residues: CASSYSWTGQAGELFF. The CDR3, as DNA: TGTGCCAGCAGTTACTCGTGGACAGGGCAAGCCGGGGAGCTGTTTTTT.

The gene calls are TRBV18 and TRBJ2-4; D may be TRBD1 (6 bases). The length of the CDR3 is 14 residues. V dropped 4 bases and J dropped 13 bases, with 20 bases sitting between them. Germline CDR1 KGHSH, CDR2 LQKENI. In DNA form, the CDR3 reads TGTGCCAGCTCACAAACCTCCGACAGGAGCGGACAGTACTTC. This codes for CASSQTSDRSGQYF. The variable domain in full, completed from reference TRBV18 and TRBJ2-4, reads NAGVMQNPRHLVRRRGQEARLRCSPMKGHSHVYWYRQLPEEGLKFMVYLQKENIIDESGMPKERFSAEFPKEGPSILRIQQVVRGDSAAYFCASSQTSDRSGQYFGAGTRLSVL.

J is TRBJ1-4 and V is TRBV7-9, with 7 bases that match TRBD1. Unmatched junction bases numbered 7, after V lost 1 base and J lost 5 bases. The CDR3 extends over 16 amino acids. Germline loops: CDR1 SEHNR, CDR2 FQNEAQ (reference sequence). The DNA of the CDR3 is TGTGCCAGCAGCTTAGTTTCCGGGACAGAGAATGAAAAACTGTTTTTT. Encoded protein: CASSLVSGTENEKLFF. Variable domain in full (rest from reference TRBV7-9 and TRBJ1-4): DTGVSQNPRHKITKRGQNVTFRCDPISEHNRLYWYRQTLGQGPEFLTYFQNEAQLEKSRLLSDRFSAERPKGSFSTLEIQRTEQGDSAMYLCASSLVSGTENEKLFFGSGTQLSVL.

The chain couples TRBV28 to TRBJ1-2, with D hard to call. V was trimmed by 4 bases and J by 4 bases, leaving 13 bases between them. This CDR3 spans 14 amino acids. The germline gives CDR1 MDHEN, CDR2 SYDVKM. In DNA form, the CDR3 reads TGTGCCAGCAGTTCCCAGGCCTCCGCCTATGGCTACACCTTC. It is translated as CASSSQASAYGYTF.

The V call is TRBV6-5, the J call TRBJ1-2, with unresolved D. The CDR3 is 15 residues long. The V and J ends lost 6 bases and 5 bases respectively, with 19 bases between them. The V gene's germline CDR1 is MNHEY and CDR2 SVGAGI. The CDR3 DNA follows: TGTGCCAGCAGGCCGGCAGGTTCCCTTGGGTATGGCTACACCTTC. This sequence encodes CASRPAGSLGYGYTF.

The rearrangement uses TRBV7-9 and TRBJ2-2; 8 bases align to TRBD1. The V segment lost 3 bases and the J segment 6 bases; nucleotides outside the gene matches: 3. The germline V gene has CDR1 SEHNR and CDR2 FQNEAQ (reference sequence). The CDR3 contains 14 residues. CDR3 DNA sequence: TGTGCCAGCAGCTTGCCAGGGGGCGCCGGGGAGCTGTTTTTT. It codes for CASSLPGGAGELFF.

The V call is TRBV4-1, the J call TRBJ1-5; 7 positions match TRBD1. Trimming removed 4 bases from V and 4 bases from J; junction bases left unmatched: 7. CDR3 length: 15 residues. Per germline, CDR1 MGHRA and CDR2 YSYEKL. The chain's CDR3 is CASSPWDSPNQPQHF. CDR3 DNA sequence: TGCGCCAGCAGCCCCTGGGACAGCCCGAATCAGCCCCAGCATTTT.

The J gene is TRBJ1-1, the V gene TRBV19, with D tentatively TRBD1 (6 bases). This CDR3 contains 12 residues. Germline CDR1 LNHDA, CDR2 SQIVND (reference sequence). V gave up 9 bases and J gave up 3 bases, with 11 bases separating them. The CDR3 reads CASCQGYTEAFF. The CDR3 DNA follows: TGTGCCAGCTGTCAGGGGTACACTGAAGCTTTCTTT. The whole variable domain, filled in from reference TRBV19 and TRBJ1-1, reads DGGITQSPKYLFRKEGQNVTLSCEQNLNHDAMYWYRQDPGQGLRLIYYSQIVNDFQKGDIAEGYSVSREKKESFPLTVTSAQKNPTAFYLCASCQGYTEAFFGQGTRLTVV.

J is TRBJ1-5 and V is TRBV30; 8 bases are shared with TRBD1. The CDR3 length is 14 residues. The trim removed 3 bases at V and 6 bases at J, leaving 7 bases unmatched. Germline CDR1 is GTSNPN and CDR2 is SVGIG (reference sequence). The CDR3 DNA follows: TGTGCCTGGAGCGGGACAGGAGTTATTCAGCCCCAGCATTTT. Its protein product is CAWSGTGVIQPQHF.

On this clone itself: Relative to the germline gene, one junction end is altered; a read error may explain this. The chain carries TRBV19 and TRBJ1-5, with TRBD1 matching 10 bases. The CDR3 extends over 15 amino acids. In germline, CDR1 is LNHDA, CDR2 SQIVND (reference sequence). The CDR3 protein is CASSTGQGYVEPRHF. CDR3 coding DNA: TGTGCCAGTAGTACGGGACAGGGGTATGTAGAGCCCCGGCATTTT. The complete variable domain, with remaining parts taken from reference TRBV19 and TRBJ1-5, reads DGGITQSPKYLFRKEGQNVTLSCEQNLNHDAMYWYRQDPGQGLRLIYYSQIVNDFQKGDIAEGYSVSREKKESFPLTVTSAQKNPTAFYLCASSTGQGYVEPRHFGDGTRLSIL.

The J gene is TRBJ1-1, the V gene TRBV5-1, with 10 positions matching TRBD1. Germline CDR1 is SGHRS and CDR2 is YFSETQ. Losses at the gene ends were 2 bases for V and 3 bases for J; bases not matched to a gene: 10. CDR3 length: 17 amino acids. This CDR3 reads CASSFGQGGYLDTEAFF. The CDR3 DNA reads as TGCGCCAGCAGCTTTGGACAGGGGGGGTATTTGGACACTGAAGCTTTCTTT. The full variable domain, with the rest looked up from reference TRBV5-1 and TRBJ1-1, is KAGVTQTPRYLIKTRGQQVTLSCSPISGHRSVSWYQQTPGQGLQFLFEYFSETQRNKGNFPGRFSGRQFSNSRSEMNVSTLELGDSALYLCASSFGQGGYLDTEAFFGQGTRLTVV.

The chain has TRBV2 and TRBJ1-5; D ambiguous. V was trimmed by 6 bases and J by 5 bases, leaving 20 bases between them. This CDR3 comprises 16 residues. The germline V gene encodes CDR1 SNHLY and CDR2 FYNNEI. Here the CDR3 DNA reads TGTGCCAGCAGGGCCGGGTCAACCACTATCCATCAGCCCCAGCATTTT. It translates to CASRAGSTTIHQPQHF. The entire variable domain, with the rest obtained from reference TRBV2 and TRBJ1-5, is as follows: EPEVTQTPSHQVTQMGQEVILRCVPISNHLYFYWYRQILGQKVEFLVSFYNNEISEKSEIFDDQFSVERPDGSNFTLKIRSTKLEDSAMYFCASRAGSTTIHQPQHFGDGTRLSIL.

The gene calls are TRBV29-1 and TRBJ1-1; a possible D gene is TRBD1 (6 bases). V was shortened by 7 bases and J by 4 bases, with 13 bases between the two germline ends. This CDR3 comprises 12 residues. CDR1 SQVTM and CDR2 ANQGSEA come from the germline V gene. The CDR3 reads CSDKQGSTEAFF. The DNA for the CDR3 is TGCAGCGACAAACAGGGAAGCACTGAAGCTTTCTTT.

The gene calls are TRBV6-1 and TRBJ1-6; no firm D call. The CDR3 sequence is 15 residues long. From germline, CDR1 is MNHNS and CDR2 SASEGT. Trimming pared 6 bases from V and 0 bases from J, leaving 9 bases between. The CDR3 here is CASREDLSYNSPLHF. The CDR3 DNA reads TGTGCCAGCAGGGAGGACCTCTCCTATAATTCACCCCTCCACTTT.

This chain uses TRBV2 with TRBJ2-5; D uncertain. V lost 5 bases, J lost 5 bases, and 6 bases lay in between. The CDR3 loop spans 11 amino acids. CDR1 is SNHLY, CDR2 FYNNEI, per germline. CDR3 loop: CASSTRETQYF. The CDR3 DNA reads TGTGCCAGCAGTACCCGGGAGACCCAGTACTTC. The variable domain in full, with the rest retrieved from reference TRBV2 and TRBJ2-5, is EPEVTQTPSHQVTQMGQEVILRCVPISNHLYFYWYRQILGQKVEFLVSFYNNEISEKSEIFDDQFSVERPDGSNFTLKIRSTKLEDSAMYFCASSTRETQYFGPGTRLLVL.